The T cell receptor beta chain under discussion was sequenced for a study of sequential checkpoint blockade in melanoma. Study at large: Patients were randomized 1:1 to nivolumab-then-ipilimumab or ipilimumab-then-nivolumab first-line. Maintenance nivolumab came after either treatment sequence.

Sequenced by immunoSEQ multiplex PCR; TCRdb stores in-frame clones only, minus some. The sample yields about 10,000 clones, roughly 74% seen once. Treatment denoted: randomized to nivolumab then ipilimumab (arm A) or the reverse (arm B). Live CD3+CD8+ CD19− CD56− cells were sorted from PBMCs. The junction had 14 bases not matched to a gene; V was cut back by 4 bases and J by 5 bases. The germline V gene encodes CDR1 GTSNPN and CDR2 SVGIG (reference sequence). This CDR3 has 16 amino acids. The material was CD8+ T cells sorted from blood (inferred from file names), obtained from a patient given nivolumab and ipilimumab in sequence. The receptor comes from a human donor with melanoma. V gene TRBV30 combines with J gene TRBJ2-5; TRBD2 matches at 9 bases. The CDR3 region has the DNA TGTGCCTGGACCCATCCGGGACTAGCACAGGACGAGACCCAGTACTTC. This sequence encodes CAWTHPGLAQDETQYF.